This T cell receptor (beta chain) was sequenced in a study of blood T cells in healthy people across ages. Together with a sample-barcoded 5' primer, a J-beta primer mix was included in a second PCR lasting about 6 to 12 cycles. Researchers report that each sample yielded at least 2.5 million CDR3-containing paired-end reads. TCRdb independently ran MiXCR on the 5' RACE reads; one entry per CDR3 protein. The sample lists roughly 1,700,000 distinct CDR3 sequences, roughly 27% occurring once. Losses at the gene ends were 1 base for V and 1 base for J; bases not matched to a gene: 1. There are 17 residues in the CDR3. Germline lookup yields CDR1 SGHVS and CDR2 FQNEAQ. The authors extracted at least 5 micrograms of total RNA per sample. This clonotype was picked up a small number of times.

The sample consisted of blood. This receptor was identified in a woman aged 25 to 39 in good health. This rearrangement joins TRBV7-8 to TRBJ2-3, with 14 bases fitting TRBD2. CDR3 sequence reads: CASSLVGLAGGTDTQYF. The CDR3 DNA is TGTGCCAGCAGCTTAGTGGGACTAGCGGGGGGCACAGATACGCAGTATTTT.